Following are 23 T cell receptor beta chains from one sample sequenced in a study of control samples from healthy donors and cancer patients. This table comes from immunoSEQ multiplex PCR, and its TCRdb copy is limited to in-frame clones, with some not included. Among 70,000 to 100,000 clones listed, 91% were seen once. The sample consisted of blood. These TCRs come from a man between 45 and 60 years old in good health.

The chain links TRBV19 to TRBJ1-1; TRBD1 might be the D (6 bases). The CDR3 has 14 amino acids. V dropped 7 bases and J dropped 5 bases, with 17 bases sitting between them. Germline CDR1 and CDR2: LNHDA and SQIVND (reference sequence). For the CDR3, the DNA is TGTGCCAGTATGAGAGGGGGGTCCGGGACTGAAGCTTTCTTT. This sequence encodes CASMRGGSGTEAFF.

The chain uses TRBV5-1 and TRBJ1-1, with TRBD1 matching 8 bases. J lost 2 bases, V lost 0 bases, and 3 bases had no gene match. This CDR3 has 15 residues. Germline loops: CDR1 SGHRS, CDR2 YFSETQ. The CDR3: CASSLGTGLNTEAFF. In DNA form, the CDR3 reads TGCGCCAGCAGCTTGGGGACAGGGCTCAACACTGAAGCTTTCTTT.

The gene calls are TRBV10-2 and TRBJ2-5, with TRBD2 matching over 14 bases. The CDR3 runs 16 residues. CDR1 and CDR2 (germline): WSHSY, SAAADI. The V segment lost 3 bases and the J segment 7 bases; nucleotides outside the gene matches: 7. The CDR3 here is CASSEPGLAGEATQYF. Written as DNA, the CDR3 is TGCGCCAGCAGTGAACCGGGACTAGCGGGGGAAGCGACCCAGTACTTC.

The rearrangement uses TRBV7-2 and TRBJ2-1; the match to TRBD2 covers 8 bases. V lost 2 bases to trimming and J lost 4 bases; unmatched junction nucleotides: 13. The CDR3 runs 18 residues. The germline gives CDR1 SGHTA, CDR2 FQGNSA. The CDR3 bases are TGTGCCAGCAGCTTATATCCGGCAGGAGCGGGGGTGTACAATGAGCAGTTCTTC. Its translation is CASSLYPAGAGVYNEQFF.

The gene calls are TRBV7-2 and TRBJ1-2, with 9 bases lining up with TRBD1. Germline CDR1 is SGHTA and CDR2 is FQGNSA. J was trimmed by 8 bases and V by 5 bases; bases with no gene match: 6. This CDR3 is 13 amino acids long. CDR3 amino acids: CASSTTGGGGYTF. Here the CDR3 DNA reads TGTGCCAGCAGCACGACAGGGGGAGGGGGCTACACCTTC.

V is TRBV7-2 and J is TRBJ1-5; 7 bases are a match to TRBD1. There are 16 residues in the CDR3. CDR1 SGHTA and CDR2 FQGNSA come from the germline V gene. V lost 4 bases and J lost 1; bases outside the gene matches: 7. The CDR3 region has the DNA TGTGCCAGCAGCTACGACCAGGGGGGAAGCAATCAGCCCCAGCATTTT. It is translated as CASSYDQGGSNQPQHF.

J is TRBJ1-2 and V is TRBV7-2; D ambiguous. This CDR3 contains 13 residues. The V gene lost 4 bases and the J gene lost 8 bases, with 14 bases spanning the gap. Germline CDR1 is SGHTA and CDR2 is FQGNSA. Here the CDR3 DNA reads TGTGCCAGCAGCTCCCGATACGGGGAAGGCTACACCTTC. Protein: CASSSRYGEGYTF. Full variable domain (remainder filled in from reference TRBV7-2 and TRBJ1-2): GAGVSQSPSNKVTEKGKDVELRCDPISGHTALYWYRQSLGQGLEFLIYFQGNSAPDKSGLPSDRFSAERTGGSVSTLTIQRTQQEDSAVYLCASSSRYGEGYTFGSGTRLTVV.

This chain joins TRBV6-5 and TRBJ1-5; 12 bases agree with TRBD1. The CDR3 covers 15 residues. The germline V gene has CDR1 MNHEY and CDR2 SVGAGI. The junction had 7 bases not matched to a gene; V was cut back by 6 bases and J by 7 bases. CDR3 sequence (DNA): TGTGCCAGCAGCCAGGGACAGGGGGCCTTCCAGCCCCAGCATTTT. Translation gives CASSQGQGAFQPQHF.

The V gene is TRBV7-8, the J gene TRBJ1-3; the D gene is possibly TRBD1 (5 bases). CDR3 length equals 15 residues. The V gene's germline CDR1 is SGHVS and CDR2 FQNEAQ. Trimming left V 8 bases short and J 1 base short, with 15 bases between. The CDR3 DNA reads as TGTGCCAGCTTGACTGGGACGGCATCTGGAAACACCATATATTTT. Protein sequence: CASLTGTASGNTIYF.

The chain is built from TRBV7-2 and TRBJ1-3; no definite D call. Trimming cost V 5 bases and J 0 bases, with 8 bases left between them. The V gene's germline CDR1 is SGHTA and CDR2 FQGNSA. The CDR3 is 14 residues long. CDR3 coding DNA: TGTGCCAGCAGCAAGGGCTTCTCTGGAAACACCATATATTTT. Translation: CASSKGFSGNTIYF.

The table lists this clone with a few counts. The chain carries TRBV2 and TRBJ1-5; D may be TRBD1 (5 bases). Germline loops: CDR1 SNHLY, CDR2 FYNNEI. V was cut by 7 bases and J by 9 bases, with 16 bases left in between. The CDR3 runs 13 residues. The CDR3 loop reads CASNVGTRGPQHF. CDR3 DNA sequence: TGTGCCAGCAACGTGGGGACGCGGGGGCCCCAGCATTTT.

V is TRBV2 and J is TRBJ1-5; maybe TRBD1 (6 bases). The CDR3 runs to 13 residues. Germline lookup yields CDR1 SNHLY and CDR2 FYNNEI. V lost 5 bases, J lost 6 bases, and 11 bases lay in between. The CDR3 is CASSLARGQPQHF. DNA for the CDR3: TGTGCCAGCAGTCTCGCCAGGGGTCAGCCCCAGCATTTT.

On this clone: This same CDR3 is encoded by further DNA sequences in the sample. V is TRBV7-2 and J is TRBJ1-2; 12 nucleotides line up with TRBD1. Germline CDR1 reads SGHTA; CDR2 reads FQGNSA. CDR3 length equals 15 residues. V shed 3 bases and J 7 bases; nucleotides not matched to a gene: 6. CDR3 bases: TGTGCCAGCAGCTTGCGGGACAGGGGGCGGGGTGGCTACACCTTC. Translating gives CASSLRDRGRGGYTF. Full variable domain (rest looked up from reference TRBV7-2 and TRBJ1-2): GAGVSQSPSNKVTEKGKDVELRCDPISGHTALYWYRQSLGQGLEFLIYFQGNSAPDKSGLPSDRFSAERTGGSVSTLTIQRTQQEDSAVYLCASSLRDRGRGGYTFGSGTRLTVV.

In nucleotides, the CDR3 is TGCGCCAGCAGCTCCCTGGCAGGGAATGAAGCTTTCTTT. Translated, it gives CASSSLAGNEAFF. This chain links TRBV5-1 with TRBJ1-1; D is possibly TRBD1 (5 bases). V was clipped by 3 bases and J by 7 bases, with 13 bases between them. Germline CDR1 SGHRS, CDR2 YFSETQ. The CDR3 has 13 residues.

V is TRBV19 and J is TRBJ2-2; D unresolved. The CDR3 is 15 residues long. The V end was cut by 6 bases, the J end by 1 base, with 12 bases between. The germline CDR1 and CDR2 sequences are LNHDA and SQIVND (reference sequence). This chain's CDR3 is CASSSKPRNTGELFF. CDR3 DNA: TGTGCCAGTAGCTCCAAGCCCAGGAACACCGGGGAGCTGTTTTTT.

The chain is built from TRBV19 and TRBJ1-1; perhaps TRBD1 as D (5 bases). Germline CDR1 reads LNHDA; CDR2 reads SQIVND (reference sequence). This CDR3 spans 13 amino acids. V was trimmed by 10 bases and J by 4 bases, leaving 16 bases between them. The CDR3 sequence is CATGRGDATEAFF. DNA of the CDR3: TGTGCCACCGGACGAGGGGACGCCACTGAAGCTTTCTTT.

The gene calls are TRBV30 and TRBJ2-7, with no clear D. Deletions cut 2 bases from V and 3 bases from J, with 14 bases between. The CDR3 runs to 14 residues. CDR1 and CDR2 (germline): GTSNPN, SVGIG (reference sequence). The CDR3 region is CAWSSIPVVYEQYF. Here the CDR3 DNA reads TGTGCCTGGAGTAGTATTCCGGTTGTCTACGAGCAGTACTTC.

The rearrangement uses TRBV30 and TRBJ2-6; 10 bases agree with TRBD1. The V segment lost 6 bases and the J segment 0 bases; nucleotides outside the gene matches: 8. The CDR3 consists of 17 residues. In germline, CDR1 is GTSNPN, CDR2 SVGIG (reference sequence). This CDR3 reads CACLPGQGLSGANVLTF. CDR3 nucleotides: TGTGCCTGTCTCCCGGGACAGGGGCTCTCTGGGGCCAACGTCCTGACTTTC. Full variable domain (missing parts from reference TRBV30 and TRBJ2-6): SQTIHQWPATLVQPVGSPLSLECTVEGTSNPNLYWYRQAAGRGLQLLFYSVGIGQISSEVPQNLSASRPQDRQFILSSKKLLLSDSGFYLCACLPGQGLSGANVLTFGAGSRLTVL.

The rearrangement joins TRBV6-5 to TRBJ1-5; D not resolved. Germline V gene data show CDR1 as MNHEY and CDR2 as SVGAGI. The CDR3 covers 15 residues. V was pared by 6 bases and J by 7 bases, with 19 bases between. DNA of the CDR3: TGTGCCAGCAGCAGCACTCTATCTTACTCGCAGCCCCAGCATTTT. Translating it yields CASSSTLSYSQPQHF.

The genes are TRBV27 and TRBJ1-2, with 8 bases aligning to TRBD1. Germline CDR1 MNHEY, CDR2 SMNVEV (reference sequence). This CDR3 has 15 residues. The V and J ends lost 6 bases and 8 bases, in that order; junction bases with no gene match: 14. The CDR3 is CASRSGTGLFGGYTF. CDR3 sequence (DNA): TGTGCCAGCAGATCCGGGACAGGTCTATTCGGCGGCTACACCTTC.

This sequence joins TRBV12-3 or TRBV12-4 and TRBJ2-7; no clear D gene. This CDR3 spans 11 amino acids. The ends were cut back, 4 bases at V and 5 bases at J, with 6 bases in the middle. The CDR3 DNA reads as TGTGCCAGCAGTTCCGGAAACGAGCAGTACTTC. Translated: CASSSGNEQYF.

This chain joins TRBV4-1 and TRBJ2-7; 8 positions agree with TRBD1. CDR1 MGHRA and CDR2 YSYEKL come from the germline V gene. The CDR3 is 15 amino acids. J gave up 7 bases and V 0 bases, and 8 bases lay outside the gene matches. This CDR3 reads CASSQEGYTGGEQYF. CDR3 sequence (DNA): TGCGCCAGCAGCCAAGAAGGGTATACAGGGGGTGAGCAGTACTTC.

J is TRBJ1-5 and V is TRBV20-1, with unresolved D. Germline V lookup: CDR1 DFQATT, CDR2 SNEGSKA (reference sequence). V was pared by 5 bases and J by 9 bases, with 5 bases between. This CDR3 contains 9 residues. The CDR3: CSAGRPQHF. In DNA form, the CDR3 reads TGCAGTGCTGGGAGGCCCCAGCATTTT.